The 13 T cell receptor beta chains below come from one sample, sequenced in a study of immune cell composition in non-small cell lung cancer. Profiling relied on immunoSEQ multiplex PCR, and the TCRdb table lists in-frame clones only, not all of them. The table has approximately 2,100 clones, 70% to 75% seen once. Sequencing input: lung tumor tissue. These receptors came from a human donor with non-small cell lung cancer.

V usage is TRBV27 and J usage is TRBJ2-2; 7 nucleotides align to TRBD2. V shed 6 bases and J 2 bases; nucleotides not matched to a gene: 6. Looked up from germline, CDR1 is MNHEY and CDR2 is SMNVEV (reference sequence). The CDR3 is made up of 15 amino acids. The CDR3 nucleotides read TGTGCCAGCAGCCTGGGGGGGGTTAACACCGGGGAGCTGTTTTTT. This encodes CASSLGGVNTGELFF.

The V and J genes are TRBV29-1 and TRBJ2-1; 7 bases align to TRBD1. CDR1 and CDR2 from the germline V gene are SQVTM and ANQGSEA. CDR3 size: 13 residues. The V gene end was trimmed by 6 bases and the J gene end by 5 bases; junction bases not matched to a gene: 7. CDR3 nucleotides: TGCAGCGTAGCCGGGACAGTTCACAATGAGCAGTTCTTC. Protein sequence: CSVAGTVHNEQFF.

The chain employs TRBV7-2 and TRBJ2-3, with D tentatively TRBD2 (5 bases). Per germline, CDR1 SGHTA and CDR2 FQGNSA. Between the trimmed V and J ends, which lost 1 base and 5 bases, there was a span of 16 bases. The CDR3 length is 16 residues. The chain's CDR3 is CASSLGAGGYGDTQYF. CDR3 nucleotide sequence: TGTGCCAGCAGCTTAGGGGCCGGAGGTTATGGAGATACGCAGTATTTT.

The rearrangement uses TRBV7-9 and TRBJ2-1; TRBD1 agrees at 8 bases. There are 15 residues in the CDR3. From germline, CDR1 is SEHNR and CDR2 FQNEAQ (reference sequence). Unmatched junction bases numbered 6, after V lost 5 bases and J lost 3 bases. The DNA for the CDR3 is TGTGCCAGCAGCCGCGGACAGGGACACTACAATGAGCAGTTCTTC. This codes for CASSRGQGHYNEQFF.

The chain employs TRBV23-1 and TRBJ2-7; 11 nucleotides align to TRBD2. TRBV23-1 is flagged as an ORF with uncertain function. This CDR3 is 17 amino acids long. V dropped 1 base and J dropped 7; count of bases not matched to a gene: 12. The chain's CDR3 is CASSQLIAGGTWREQYV. CDR3 bases: TGCGCCAGCAGTCAATTGATAGCGGGAGGGACCTGGAGGGAGCAGTACGTC.

The chain employs TRBV5-4 and TRBJ2-7; 12 bases line up with TRBD2. The V and J ends lost 4 bases and 11 bases, in that order; junction bases with no gene match: 16. This CDR3 comprises 16 residues. Germline V gene sequence: CDR1 SGHNT, CDR2 YYREEE (reference sequence). CDR3 sequence (DNA): TGTGCCAGCAGCCGGTCGGCGACTAGCGGGGGCACCCGAGAGTACTTC. Translation gives CASSRSATSGGTREYF.

The chain has TRBV23-1 and TRBJ2-7; 8 positions agree with TRBD1. TRBV23-1 is marked as an open reading frame, function uncertain. Germline trimming cut 3 bases from V and 2 bases from J; bases unmatched to any gene: 12. The CDR3 covers 17 residues. The chain's CDR3 is CASSHTLGQGIPYEQYV. DNA for the CDR3: TGCGCCAGCAGTCACACCCTTGGACAGGGAATTCCCTACGAGCAGTACGTC.

V is TRBV9 and J is TRBJ1-1; tentative D call: TRBD1 (6 bases). CDR3 length equals 14 residues. V lost 4 bases and J 7 bases, leaving 17 bases between the germline ends. CDR1 SGDLS and CDR2 YYNGEE come from the germline V gene. The CDR3 DNA sequence: TGTGCCAGCAGCCCGTCCGTAGTGACAGGTGAAGCTTTCTTT. This encodes CASSPSVVTGEAFF.

The chain joins TRBV7-6 to TRBJ2-1; TRBD2 agrees at 11 bases. The germline V gene encodes CDR1 SGHVS and CDR2 FNYEAQ. This CDR3 comprises 18 residues. With 5 bases clipped from V and 8 bases from J, the junction kept 17 bases outside the gene matches. CDR3 DNA sequence: TGTGCCAGCAGCCCCCCGGCGTGGCTAGCGGGGGGTATAGATGAGCAGTTCTTC. It specifies CASSPPAWLAGGIDEQFF.

This clone was found a few times. The rearrangement links TRBV4-3 to TRBJ1-2; a possible D gene is TRBD1 (5 bases). Trimming removed 1 base from V and 4 bases from J, with 13 bases in between. CDR3 length: 15 amino acids. CDR1 LGHNA and CDR2 YSLEER come from the germline V gene. DNA of the CDR3: TGCGCCAGCAGCCAAGGGCAGGGAAGTGGCTATGGCTACACCTTC. Protein: CASSQGQGSGYGYTF.

The DNA of the CDR3 is TGTGTCAGAAGCCCTAACCCGCGGACAGGGAATATCGGGACTATGAAAGATACGCAGTATTTT. It specifies CVRSPNPRTGNIGTMKDTQYF. The V and J genes are TRBV7-5 and TRBJ2-3; the table's D gene call, TRBD1, was not cross checked with the DNA. TRBV7-5 corresponds to a pseudogene. The CDR3 runs 21 residues.

The sample holds a few counts of this clone. This chain uses TRBV27 with TRBJ2-1, with a tentative D call TRBD2 (6 bases). CDR1 is MNHEY and CDR2 is SMNVEV in the germline V gene (reference sequence). This CDR3 is built from 14 residues. With 10 bases removed from V and 13 bases from J, the gap between germline ends came to 26 bases. CDR3 sequence (DNA): TGTGCCACGGCTCCGGGACTTCTTGTAAAAGAACAGTTCTTC. It encodes CATAPGLLVKEQFF.

The chain combines TRBV5-4 with TRBJ2-7; D might be TRBD2 (6 bases). Trimming left V 1 base short and J 1 base short, with 21 bases between. The CDR3 is 18 residues long. From germline, CDR1 is SGHNT and CDR2 YYREEE (reference sequence). The DNA of the CDR3 is TGTGCCAGCAGCTTGACCCAGCCAATAGCGGAAAAGTCCTACGAGCAGTACGTC. Protein product: CASSLTQPIAEKSYEQYV.